This T cell receptor (beta chain) was recorded in a study of molecular identifiers for immune sequencing clone quantification. Looking at the study overall: RNA from around 20,000 or 100,000 naive CD8 cells was split five ways in replicates, with four sequenced.

This clonotype came up many times. MiXCR, applied by TCRdb to the PCR reads, yields one record per CDR3 protein. The sample lists 600,000 to 650,000 distinct CDR3 sequences; less than 20% were seen once. V lost 5 bases, J lost 0 bases, and 14 bases lay in between. The CDR3 is 14 residues long. Germline CDR1 reads GTSNPN; CDR2 reads SVGIG (reference sequence). V gene TRBV30 combines with J gene TRBJ2-7; D not resolved. This TCR was recovered from a human donor in good health. Some libraries in this study had Jurkat cell RNA spiked in. Material for sequencing was naive CD8+ T cells from blood, with Jurkat cell RNA spiked in. The subset denotes: FACS-sorted CD8+CD4-CCR7+CD45RA+ naive T cells. CDR3 DNA sequence: TGTGCCTGGGGCAGGACGGCGAGCTCCTACGAGCAGTACTTC. Amino acid sequence: CAWGRTASSYEQYF. Full variable domain (missing parts from reference TRBV30 and TRBJ2-7): SQTIHQWPATLVQPVGSPLSLECTVEGTSNPNLYWYRQAAGRGLQLLFYSVGIGQISSEVPQNLSASRPQDRQFILSSKKLLLSDSGFYLCAWGRTASSYEQYFGPGTRLTVT.